This record concerns one T cell receptor beta chain sequence. The target antigen is unknown. TCR beta CDR3 regions were amplified from RNA transcripts. Scientists carried out first-round RT-PCR using HTBI primers and then a second-round multiplex PCR. TCRdb passed the multiplex PCR reads through MiXCR, listing each CDR3 protein once. Among 680,000 or so distinct CDR3 sequences listed, approximately 21% were seen once. Between the trimmed V and J ends, which lost 1 base and 8 bases, there was a span of 11 bases. This CDR3 region has 13 residues. From germline, CDR1 is SGHAT and CDR2 FQDESV (reference sequence). The sample belongs to a study of Graves' ophthalmopathy and Graves' hyperthyroidism. Study-level information: No treatment had been given when peripheral blood was collected at initial diagnosis. Whole-study results and caveats: Blood also carried most expanded thyroid clonotypes exceeding 0.001 frequency.

Stable hyperthyroidism was defined by absence of ophthalmopathy within 18 months of follow-up. The sequence derives from a young woman with stable Graves' hyperthyroidism. Some clones in this sample may be carry-over from other donors' samples. This sequence joins TRBV11-1 and TRBJ1-2; D may be TRBD1 (5 bases). The sample consisted of peripheral blood. The CDR3 is CASSLGGDPGYTF. For the CDR3, the DNA is TGTGCCAGCAGCTTAGGAGGGGATCCGGGCTACACCTTC.